These 29 T cell receptor beta chains were all obtained from the same sample, sequenced in a study of post-analysis software for immune sequencing data. Findings and limits, study-wide: Among roughly 5 TRBV segments more frequent in patients than controls were TRBV5-6, TRBV5-1 and TRBV20-1.

Which antigens these TCRs recognize remains unknown. Unique molecular identifiers were present in the TCR beta cDNA libraries. TCRdb called the PCR reads again in MiXCR, with one record for every CDR3 protein. Of about 820,000 distinct CDR3 sequences listed, about 57% are singletons. The sequencing sample was made of blood. These receptors were obtained from a girl aged 10-17 years with multiple sclerosis.

This chain joins TRBV20-1 and TRBJ2-5; 11 nucleotides agree with TRBD2. The CDR3 has 14 amino acids. CDR1 is DFQATT and CDR2 is SNEGSKA in the germline V gene (reference sequence). V shed 6 bases, J shed 5 bases, and the junction held 8 bases outside the gene matches. The CDR3 region has the DNA TGCAGTGCGTTTAGCGGGGGGGCGTGGGAGACCCAGTACTTC. It is translated as CSAFSGGAWETQYF.

This clonotype turned up a few times. This chain connects TRBV12-3 or TRBV12-4 to TRBJ1-5; 8 bases align to TRBD1. The CDR3 is 15 residues long. Trimming took 5 bases from V and 6 from J; bases not matched to a gene: 9. CDR3 residues: CASSPRTGFGQPQHF. In DNA, the CDR3 is TGTGCCAGCAGTCCACGGACAGGGTTCGGTCAGCCCCAGCATTTT.

In its sample, this clonotype was seen once. This chain joins TRBV7-2 and TRBJ2-1, with 8 positions matching TRBD2. The V and J ends lost 4 bases and 9 bases, in that order; junction bases with no gene match: 5. The CDR3 spans 13 residues. CDR1 SGHTA and CDR2 FQGNSA come from the germline V gene. The CDR3 region is CASSSGLGAEQFF. The CDR3 nucleotides are TGTGCCAGCAGCTCGGGACTAGGGGCTGAGCAGTTCTTC.

In this sample, this clonotype turned up once. The J gene is TRBJ2-7, the V gene TRBV12-3 or TRBV12-4, with D possibly matching TRBD2 (6 bases). The CDR3 has 17 amino acids. V was shortened by 3 bases and J by 2 bases, with 20 bases between the two germline ends. DNA for the CDR3: TGTGCCAGCAGTTTTTTTCTAGCGTCCTTTATGGCCTACGAGCAGTACTTC. Translating gives CASSFFLASFMAYEQYF.

The chain couples TRBV7-3 to TRBJ2-1; 8 nucleotides agree with TRBD2. CDR3 length: 17 residues. After removal of 5 bases from V and 4 bases from J, the junction contained 13 bases not matched to a gene. The germline gives CDR1 SGHTA, CDR2 FQGTGA. The CDR3 is CASSPYSGTRVYNEQFF. DNA for the CDR3: TGTGCCAGCAGCCCATACTCCGGGACTAGAGTATACAATGAGCAGTTCTTC.

The chain links TRBV14 to TRBJ2-4, with D hard to call. The J call may not be correct, given that the DNA end is closer to TRBJ2-5. The CDR3 extends over 16 amino acids. CDR1 is SGHDN, CDR2 FVKESK, per germline. The CDR3 DNA reads TGTGCCAGCAGCCAAGATTCGGCAGGCATGCGGGAGACCCAGTACTTC. Protein product: CASSQDSAGMRETQYF.

This chain links TRBV5-1 with TRBJ1-5, with 8 bases aligning to TRBD1. This CDR3 has 15 residues. The trim removed 3 bases at V and 1 base at J, leaving 3 bases unmatched. Looked up from germline, CDR1 is SGHRS and CDR2 is YFSETQ. The CDR3 reads CASSYGTGSNQPQHF. The DNA for the CDR3 is TGCGCCAGCAGCTATGGGACAGGAAGCAATCAGCCCCAGCATTTT.

The chain joins TRBV12-3 or TRBV12-4 to TRBJ2-7, with 11 bases that match TRBD1. V shed 3 bases, J shed 7 bases, and the junction held 11 bases outside the gene matches. This CDR3 is built from 16 residues. CDR3 sequence (DNA): TGTGCCAGCAGTTTGGGCCAGGGGACAGGGGGTTGGGAGCAGTACTTC. Protein: CASSLGQGTGGWEQYF.

The chain is built from TRBV12-3 or TRBV12-4 and TRBJ1-5; tentatively, D is TRBD1 (6 bases). Trimming took off 6 bases at V and 3 bases at J, with 15 bases between the two ends. The CDR3 contains 15 residues. This CDR3 reads CASSFDRPFNQPQHF. Written as DNA, the CDR3 is TGTGCCAGCAGCTTCGACAGGCCCTTCAATCAGCCCCAGCATTTT.

The chain recombines TRBV7-9 with TRBJ2-5; D gene uncertain. The end of the DNA is better explained by TRBJ2-7, so the J call may be wrong. The germline CDR1 and CDR2 sequences are SEHNR and FQNEAQ (reference sequence). CDR3 length equals 13 residues. The DNA of the CDR3 is TGTGCCAGCAGCCATGGCCATCTCTACGAGCAGTACTTC. Amino acid sequence: CASSHGHLYEQYF.

This clonotype turned up a few times. This chain connects TRBV20-1 to TRBJ2-1; TRBD2 agrees at 13 bases. The germline CDR1 and CDR2 sequences are DFQATT and SNEGSKA (reference sequence). CDR3 size: 17 residues. Trimming took 5 bases from V and 3 from J; bases not matched to a gene: 10. The CDR3 loop is CSALDLGTSGIYNEQFF. CDR3 DNA: TGCAGTGCTCTGGATTTGGGGACTAGCGGGATCTACAATGAGCAGTTCTTC.

This clonotype was counted a few times. The chain is built from TRBV29-1 and TRBJ2-1; 7 bases line up with TRBD2. CDR1 SQVTM and CDR2 ANQGSEA come from the germline V gene. CDR3 length: 12 residues. Trimming cost V 7 bases and J 8 bases; bases outside gene matches: 8. In DNA form, the CDR3 reads TGCAGCGCCAACGATGCGGGGGATGAGCAGTTCTTC. Its protein product is CSANDAGDEQFF.

The gene calls are TRBV27 and TRBJ2-2; TRBD1 is a possible D gene (5 bases). Germline CDR1 reads MNHEY; CDR2 reads SMNVEV (reference sequence). The CDR3 is made up of 14 amino acids. Deletions cut 7 bases from V and 4 bases from J, with 13 bases between. The CDR3 region is CASTTDLFTGELFF. In nucleotides, the CDR3 is TGTGCCAGCACGACAGATCTTTTCACCGGGGAGCTGTTTTTT.

The CDR3 DNA reads as TGTGCCACCGCGCCGGGACTAGCGGGAGGGCCCTATACGCAGTATTTT. It specifies CATAPGLAGGPYTQYF. V gene TRBV15 combines with J gene TRBJ2-3, with 16 bases lining up with TRBD2. CDR1 is LNHNV and CDR2 is YYDKDF in the germline V gene (reference sequence). After removal of 8 bases from V and 7 bases from J, the junction contained 9 bases not matched to a gene. The CDR3 covers 16 residues.

Remarks on this clonotype: The junction shows a germline mismatch at one end, possibly a read error. The chain has TRBV14 and TRBJ2-3; no reliable D call. The CDR3 runs 14 residues. Germline V gene sequence: CDR1 SGHDN, CDR2 FVKESK. CDR3 protein: CASSQRVSTDTRYF. CDR3 sequence (DNA): TGTGCCAGCAGCCAAAGGGTTAGCACAGATACGCGGTATTTT.

The rearrangement joins TRBV20-1 to TRBJ2-7; 15 nucleotides agree with TRBD2. The CDR3 contains 14 residues. The J segment lost 5 bases and the V segment lost 4 bases, leaving 3 bases of the junction unmatched. CDR1 is DFQATT and CDR2 is SNEGSKA in the germline V gene (reference sequence). The CDR3 sequence is CSATGLAGGNEQYF. In DNA, the CDR3 is TGCAGTGCTACCGGACTAGCGGGGGGGAACGAGCAGTACTTC.

This clonotype was detected a few times. The chain uses TRBV6-6 and TRBJ1-2; possibly TRBD1 for D (6 bases). The CDR3 runs to 13 residues. The germline V and J ends were trimmed by 0 bases and 13 bases, with 15 bases remaining between them. Germline CDR1 MNHNY, CDR2 SVGAGI (reference sequence). DNA of the CDR3: TGTGCCAGCAGTTACTCGGGCGACAGAGGGGGCACCTTC. This gives the protein CASSYSGDRGGTF.

The CDR3 region has the DNA TGCAGCGTTGAAGATGAGGGTAGCGGGAGTATATGGAATGAGCAGTTCTTC. Its protein product is CSVEDEGSGSIWNEQFF. The V call is TRBV29-1, the J call TRBJ2-1; 9 bases line up with TRBD2. There are 17 residues in the CDR3. Trimming removed 0 bases from V and 7 bases from J; junction bases left unmatched: 13. From germline, CDR1 is SQVTM and CDR2 ANQGSEA.

About this clonotype itself: At one end the junction does not follow the germline gene, possibly because of a read error. The chain combines TRBV29-1 with TRBJ2-1; tentatively, D is TRBD2 (5 bases). The V gene's germline CDR1 is SQVTM and CDR2 ANQGSEA. The CDR3 consists of 14 residues. The CDR3 coding sequence is TGCAGCGTTGTTAGTGGTTCGAACACCGGGGAGCTGTTCTTC. This gives the protein CSVVSGSNTGELFF.

This clonotype was seen only a few times. The V and J genes are TRBV20-1 and TRBJ2-5; 8 nucleotides agree with TRBD2. Germline CDR1 is DFQATT and CDR2 is SNEGSKA (reference sequence). J was trimmed by 4 bases and V by 0 bases; bases with no gene match: 7. This CDR3 contains 15 residues. The chain's CDR3 is CSARDPRGGGETQYF. DNA of the CDR3: TGCAGTGCTAGAGATCCACGGGGGGGCGGAGAGACCCAGTACTTC.

This clonotype appeared a single time. V usage is TRBV4-2 and J usage is TRBJ1-1, with unresolved D. The CDR3 spans 16 residues. Germline CDR1 reads LGHNA; CDR2 reads YNFKEQ. The germline V and J ends were trimmed by 6 bases and 0 bases, with 17 bases remaining between them. The CDR3 DNA reads TGTGCCAGCAGGCCCCTAGGGCGAGCCCTGAACACTGAAGCTTTCTTT. Its protein is CASRPLGRALNTEAFF.

This clonotype showed up just a few times. The rearrangement links TRBV10-3 to TRBJ1-2, with a possible D match to TRBD1 (5 bases). The CDR3 is 13 residues long. Germline V gene lookup returns CDR1 ENHRY and CDR2 SYGVKD. V was trimmed by 3 bases and J by 8 bases, leaving 13 bases between them. Here the CDR3 reads CAISETWGLGYTF. The CDR3 nucleotides read TGTGCCATCAGTGAAACTTGGGGCCTGGGCTACACCTTC.

This chain connects TRBV9 to TRBJ2-5, with TRBD1 identical over 9 bases. V was pared by 0 bases and J by 11 bases, with 11 bases of the junction left unmatched. Germline CDR1 SGDLS, CDR2 YYNGEE. The CDR3 length is 15 residues. In DNA form, the CDR3 reads TGTGCCAGCAGCGTAGGACAGGGGGTGTACAATGAGCAGTACTTC. It yields the protein CASSVGQGVYNEQYF.

This clonotype occurred a few times. The V gene is TRBV7-9, the J gene TRBJ2-7; D is undetermined. The CDR3 is 14 amino acids. The ends were cut back, 1 base at V and 1 base at J, with 8 bases in the middle. Germline CDR1 SEHNR, CDR2 FQNEAQ (reference sequence). The CDR3 sequence is CASSLGQRSYEQYF. Written as DNA, the CDR3 is TGTGCCAGCAGCTTAGGGCAAAGATCCTACGAGCAGTACTTC.

The chain links TRBV10-2 to TRBJ2-3; unclear D gene. The CDR3 sequence is 19 residues long. Germline V gene sequence: CDR1 WSHSY, CDR2 SAAADI. V was cut by 0 bases and J by 1 base, with 20 bases left in between. CDR3 bases: TGCGCCAGCAGTGAGTCGGAAAAGCGTTCCTCACGGGGCACAGATACGCAGTATTTT. Encoded protein: CASSESEKRSSRGTDTQYF.

The chain recombines TRBV6-2 or TRBV6-3 with TRBJ2-4; D may be TRBD1 (6 bases). This CDR3 has 17 residues. Per germline, CDR1 MNHEY and CDR2 SVGEGT. The germline V and J ends were trimmed by 5 bases and 0 bases, with 17 bases remaining between them. CDR3 residues: CASSEIPGVLAKNIQYF. The CDR3 DNA is TGTGCCAGCAGTGAGATTCCAGGGGTTCTAGCCAAAAACATTCAGTACTTC.

The V and J genes are TRBV5-1 and TRBJ2-3; the match to TRBD2 covers 10 bases. Germline-derived CDR1 and CDR2 are SGHRS and YFSETQ. The trim removed 4 bases at V and 0 bases at J, leaving 20 bases unmatched. The CDR3 extends over 21 amino acids. CDR3 nucleotides: TGCGCCAGCAGCATAGCAGCGGGAGGGCCCTCGGTTCGACTGAGCACAGATACGCAGTATTTT. Its protein product is CASSIAAGGPSVRLSTDTQYF.

CDR3 protein: CASSFPAGGRYNEQFF. CDR3 DNA sequence: TGTGCCAGCAGCTTCCCGGCCGGGGGGCGATACAATGAGCAGTTCTTC. V gene TRBV7-9 combines with J gene TRBJ2-1; D is possibly TRBD2 (7 bases). CDR1 and CDR2 (germline): SEHNR, FQNEAQ (reference sequence). V was trimmed by 3 bases and J by 4 bases, leaving 16 bases between them. The CDR3 is made up of 16 amino acids.

V gene TRBV12-3 or TRBV12-4 combines with J gene TRBJ2-1, with TRBD2 matching 9 bases. Trimming cost V 6 bases and J 4 bases; bases outside gene matches: 13. The CDR3 is made up of 17 amino acids. CDR3 region: CASRPRRAGGPYNEQFF. CDR3 sequence (DNA): TGTGCCAGCAGGCCGCGGAGGGCGGGAGGGCCTTACAATGAGCAGTTCTTC.